This T cell receptor beta chain was sequenced in a study of Graves' ophthalmopathy and Graves' hyperthyroidism. Regarding the study as a whole: Among expanded thyroid clonotypes above 0.001 frequency, most also occurred in blood. With about 87% sensitivity and less than 83% specificity, a 13-signature model separated ophthalmopathy from stable hyperthyroidism.

This CDR3 is 13 amino acids long. V gave up 10 bases and J gave up 4 bases; unmatched junction bases: 9. Germline V gene sequence: CDR1 ENHRY, CDR2 SYGVKD. As for this clonotype: Its antigen is currently unknown.

The authors amplified TCR beta CDR3 regions from RNA transcripts. RT-PCR was first run with HTBI primers, then multiplex PCR in a second round. Using its own MiXCR run on the multiplex PCR reads, TCRdb lists one record per CDR3 protein. Among 230,000 or so distinct CDR3 sequences listed, around 50% were seen once. Ophthalmopathy-affected donors exhibited moderate-to-severe activity, CAS ≥3, NOSPECS ≥4, and duration under 3 months. PBMCs were density-gradient isolated from about 9.6 ml fresh blood. The chain recombines TRBV10-3 with TRBJ1-2; 7 bases align to TRBD1. The specimen sequenced was peripheral blood. The sequence came from an adult man with Graves' ophthalmopathy. The CDR3 sequence is CASRSRDSYGYTF. CDR3 nucleotide sequence: TGTGCCAGCAGATCTCGGGACAGCTATGGCTACACCTTC.